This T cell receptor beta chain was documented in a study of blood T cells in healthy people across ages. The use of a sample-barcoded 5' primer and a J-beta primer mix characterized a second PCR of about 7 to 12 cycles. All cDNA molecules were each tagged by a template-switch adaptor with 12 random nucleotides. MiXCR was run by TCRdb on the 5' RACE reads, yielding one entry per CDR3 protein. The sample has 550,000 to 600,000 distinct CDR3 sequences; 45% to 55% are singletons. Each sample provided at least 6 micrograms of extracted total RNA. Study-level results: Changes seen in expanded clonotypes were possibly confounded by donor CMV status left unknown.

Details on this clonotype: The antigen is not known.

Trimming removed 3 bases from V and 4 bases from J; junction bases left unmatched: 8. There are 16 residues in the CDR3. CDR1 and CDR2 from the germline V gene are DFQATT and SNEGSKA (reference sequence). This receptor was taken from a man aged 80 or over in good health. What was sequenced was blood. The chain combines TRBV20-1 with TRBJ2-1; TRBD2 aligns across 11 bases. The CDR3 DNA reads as TGCAGTGCTAGTCGTTTCGGGACTAGCGGATACAATGAGCAGTTCTTC. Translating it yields CSASRFGTSGYNEQFF.